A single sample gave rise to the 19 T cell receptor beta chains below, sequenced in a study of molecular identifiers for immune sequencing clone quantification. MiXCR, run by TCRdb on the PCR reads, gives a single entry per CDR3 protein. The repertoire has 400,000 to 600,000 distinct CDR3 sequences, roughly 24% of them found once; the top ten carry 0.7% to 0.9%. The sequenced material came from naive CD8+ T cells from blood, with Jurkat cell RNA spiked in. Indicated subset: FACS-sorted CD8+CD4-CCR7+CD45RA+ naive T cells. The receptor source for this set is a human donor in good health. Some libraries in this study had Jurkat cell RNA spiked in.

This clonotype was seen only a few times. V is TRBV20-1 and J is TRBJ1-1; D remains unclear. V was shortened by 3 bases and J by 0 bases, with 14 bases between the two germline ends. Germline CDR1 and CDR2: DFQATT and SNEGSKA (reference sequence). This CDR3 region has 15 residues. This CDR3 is CSASLGYRVNTEAFF. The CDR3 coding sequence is TGCAGTGCTAGCTTAGGTTACAGAGTGAACACTGAAGCTTTCTTT.

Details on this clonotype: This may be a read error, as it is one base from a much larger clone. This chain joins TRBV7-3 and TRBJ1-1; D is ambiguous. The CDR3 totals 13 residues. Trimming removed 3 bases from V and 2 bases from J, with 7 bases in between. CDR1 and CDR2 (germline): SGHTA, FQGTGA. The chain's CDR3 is CASSFDCNTEAFF. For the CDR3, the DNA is TGTGCCAGCAGCTTTGACTGTAACACTGAAGCTTTCTTT.

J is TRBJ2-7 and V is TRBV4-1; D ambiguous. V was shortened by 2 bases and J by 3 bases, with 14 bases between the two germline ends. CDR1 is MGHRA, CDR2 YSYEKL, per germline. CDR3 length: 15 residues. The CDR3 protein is CASSQSRENSYEQYF. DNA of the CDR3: TGCGCCAGCAGCCAATCAAGAGAGAATAGCTACGAGCAGTACTTC.

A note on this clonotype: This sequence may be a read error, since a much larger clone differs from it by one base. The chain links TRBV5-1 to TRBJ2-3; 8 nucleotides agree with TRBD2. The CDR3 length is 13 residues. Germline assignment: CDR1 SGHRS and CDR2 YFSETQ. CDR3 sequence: CARSLSGGGPEYF. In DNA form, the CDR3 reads TGCGCCCGCAGCTTGTCCGGCGGGGGGCCGGAGTATTTT.

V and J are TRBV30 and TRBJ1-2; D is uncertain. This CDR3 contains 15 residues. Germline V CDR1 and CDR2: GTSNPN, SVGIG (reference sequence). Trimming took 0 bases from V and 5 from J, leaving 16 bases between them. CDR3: CAWSVDAKQWYGYTF. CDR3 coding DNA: TGTGCCTGGAGTGTAGATGCGAAACAATGGTATGGCTACACCTTC.

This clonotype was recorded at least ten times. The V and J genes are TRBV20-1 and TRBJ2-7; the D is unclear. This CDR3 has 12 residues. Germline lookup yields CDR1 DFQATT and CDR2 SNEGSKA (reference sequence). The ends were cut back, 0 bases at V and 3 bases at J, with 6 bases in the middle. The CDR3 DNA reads TGCAGTGCTAGAGATATAGACTACGAGCAGTACTTC. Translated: CSARDIDYEQYF.

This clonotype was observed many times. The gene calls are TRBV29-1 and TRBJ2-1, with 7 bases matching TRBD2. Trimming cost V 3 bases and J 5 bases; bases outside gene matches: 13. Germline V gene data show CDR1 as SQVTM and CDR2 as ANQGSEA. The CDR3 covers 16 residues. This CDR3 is CSVDARGLAEHNEQFF. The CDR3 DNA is TGCAGCGTTGATGCCCGGGGCCTAGCGGAGCACAATGAGCAGTTCTTC.

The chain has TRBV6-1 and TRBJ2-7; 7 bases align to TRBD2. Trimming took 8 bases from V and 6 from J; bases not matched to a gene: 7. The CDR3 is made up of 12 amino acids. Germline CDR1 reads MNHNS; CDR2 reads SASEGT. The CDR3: CASAYGRLEQYF. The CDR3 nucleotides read TGTGCCAGCGCATACGGGAGGCTCGAGCAGTACTTC.

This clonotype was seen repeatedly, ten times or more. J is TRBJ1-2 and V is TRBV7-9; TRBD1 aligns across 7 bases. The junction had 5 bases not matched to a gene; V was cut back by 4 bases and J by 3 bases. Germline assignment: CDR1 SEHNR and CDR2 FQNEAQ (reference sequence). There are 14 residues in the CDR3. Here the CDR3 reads CASSSGQVDYGYTF. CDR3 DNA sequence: TGTGCCAGCAGCTCAGGACAGGTAGACTATGGCTACACCTTC.

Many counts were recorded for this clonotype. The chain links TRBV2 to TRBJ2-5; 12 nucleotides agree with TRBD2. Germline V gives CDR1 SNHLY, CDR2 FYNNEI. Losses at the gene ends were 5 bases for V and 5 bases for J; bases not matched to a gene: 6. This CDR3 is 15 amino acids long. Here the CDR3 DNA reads TGTGCCAGCAGTCGACTAGCGGGGGTATGGGAGACCCAGTACTTC. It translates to CASSRLAGVWETQYF.

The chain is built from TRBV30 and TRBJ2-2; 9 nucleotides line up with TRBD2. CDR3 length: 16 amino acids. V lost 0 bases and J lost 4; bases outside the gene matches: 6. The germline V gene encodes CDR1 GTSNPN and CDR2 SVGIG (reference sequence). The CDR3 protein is CAWSVLAGSSTGELFF. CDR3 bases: TGTGCCTGGAGTGTACTAGCGGGCTCGAGCACCGGGGAGCTGTTTTTT.

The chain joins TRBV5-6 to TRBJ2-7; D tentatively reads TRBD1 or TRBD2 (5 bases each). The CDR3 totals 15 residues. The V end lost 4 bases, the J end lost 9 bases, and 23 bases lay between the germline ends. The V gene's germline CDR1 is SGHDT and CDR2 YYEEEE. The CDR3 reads CASSPLLGPTAGQYF. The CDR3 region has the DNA TGTGCCAGCAGCCCCCTCCTGGGACCTACCGCCGGGCAGTACTTC.

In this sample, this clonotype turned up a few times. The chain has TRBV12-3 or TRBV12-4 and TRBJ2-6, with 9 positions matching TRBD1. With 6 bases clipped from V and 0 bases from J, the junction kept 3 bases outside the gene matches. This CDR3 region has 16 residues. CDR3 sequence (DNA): TGTGCCAGCAGGGGGGACAGGGTCTCTGGGGCCAACGTCCTGACTTTC. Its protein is CASRGDRVSGANVLTF.

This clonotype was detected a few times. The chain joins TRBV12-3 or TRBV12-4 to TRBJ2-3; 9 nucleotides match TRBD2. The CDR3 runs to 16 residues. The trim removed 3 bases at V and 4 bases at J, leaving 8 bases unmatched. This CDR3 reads CASSFARGGHPDTQYF. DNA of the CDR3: TGTGCCAGCAGTTTTGCGCGGGGGGGCCACCCAGATACGCAGTATTTT.

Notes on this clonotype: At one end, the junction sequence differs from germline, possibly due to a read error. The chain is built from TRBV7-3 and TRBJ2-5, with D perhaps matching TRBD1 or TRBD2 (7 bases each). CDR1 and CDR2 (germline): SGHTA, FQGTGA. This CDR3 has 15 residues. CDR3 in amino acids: CPSSSGGGNQETQYF. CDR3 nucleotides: TGTCCCAGCAGCTCAGGGGGGGGGAACCAAGAGACCCAGTACTTC.

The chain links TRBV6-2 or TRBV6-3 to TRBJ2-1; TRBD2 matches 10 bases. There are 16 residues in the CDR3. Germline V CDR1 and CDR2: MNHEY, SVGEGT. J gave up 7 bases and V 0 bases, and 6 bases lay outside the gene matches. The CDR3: CASSYSESSGGNEQFF. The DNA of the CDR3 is TGTGCCAGCAGTTACTCGGAGTCTAGCGGGGGTAATGAGCAGTTCTTC.

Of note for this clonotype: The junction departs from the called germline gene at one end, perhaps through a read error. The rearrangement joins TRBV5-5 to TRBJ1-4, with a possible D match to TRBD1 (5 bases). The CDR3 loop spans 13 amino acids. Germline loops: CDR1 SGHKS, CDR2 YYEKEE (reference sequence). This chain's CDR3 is CACSLPGDEKLFF. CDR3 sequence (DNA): TGTGCCTGCAGCTTGCCGGGGGATGAAAAACTGTTTTTT.

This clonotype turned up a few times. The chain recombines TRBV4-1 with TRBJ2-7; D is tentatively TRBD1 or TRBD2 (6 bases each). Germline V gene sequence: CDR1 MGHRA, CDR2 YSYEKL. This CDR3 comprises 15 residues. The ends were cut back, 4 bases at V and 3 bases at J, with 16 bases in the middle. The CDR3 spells CASSPGDIISYEQYF. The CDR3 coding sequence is TGCGCCAGCAGCCCGGGGGACATCATTAGCTACGAGCAGTACTTC.

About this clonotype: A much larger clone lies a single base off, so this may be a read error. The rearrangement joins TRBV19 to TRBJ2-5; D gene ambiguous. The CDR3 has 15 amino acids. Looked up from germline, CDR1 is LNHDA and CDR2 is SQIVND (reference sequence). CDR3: CASTDGLGIQEPQYF. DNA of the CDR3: TGTGCCAGTACCGATGGGCTAGGAATCCAAGAGCCCCAGTACTTC.